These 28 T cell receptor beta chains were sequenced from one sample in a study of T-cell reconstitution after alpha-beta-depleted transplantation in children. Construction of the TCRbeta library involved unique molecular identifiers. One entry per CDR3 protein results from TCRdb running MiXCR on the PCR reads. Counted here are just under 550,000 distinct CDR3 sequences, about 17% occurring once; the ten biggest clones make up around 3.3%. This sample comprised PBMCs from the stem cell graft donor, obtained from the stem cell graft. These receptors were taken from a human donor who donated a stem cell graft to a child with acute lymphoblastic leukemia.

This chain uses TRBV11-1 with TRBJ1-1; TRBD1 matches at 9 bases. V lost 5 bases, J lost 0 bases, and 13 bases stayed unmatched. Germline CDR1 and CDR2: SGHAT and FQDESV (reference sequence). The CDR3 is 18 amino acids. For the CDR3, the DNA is TGTGCCAGCAGCGACAATACAGGGGGCGCGAAGCTGAACACTGAAGCTTTCTTT. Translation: CASSDNTGGAKLNTEAFF.

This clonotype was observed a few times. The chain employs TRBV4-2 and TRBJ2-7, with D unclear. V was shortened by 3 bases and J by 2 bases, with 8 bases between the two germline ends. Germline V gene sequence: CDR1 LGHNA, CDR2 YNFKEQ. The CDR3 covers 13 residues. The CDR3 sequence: CASSHSTTYEQYF. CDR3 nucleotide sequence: TGTGCCAGCAGCCATTCAACTACCTACGAGCAGTACTTC.

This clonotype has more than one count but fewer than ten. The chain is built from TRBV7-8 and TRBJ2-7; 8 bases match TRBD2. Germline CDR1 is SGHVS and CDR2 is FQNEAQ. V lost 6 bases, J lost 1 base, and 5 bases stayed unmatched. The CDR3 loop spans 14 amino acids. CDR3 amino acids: CASSFSGASYEQYF. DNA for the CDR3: TGTGCCAGCAGTTTTAGCGGGGCGTCCTACGAGCAGTACTTC. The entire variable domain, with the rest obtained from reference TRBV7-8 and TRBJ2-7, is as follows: GAGVSQSPRYKVAKRGQDVALRCDPISGHVSLFWYQQALGQGPEFLTYFQNEAQLDKSGLPSDRFFAERPEGSVSTLKIQRTQQEDSAVYLCASSFSGASYEQYFGPGTRLTVT.

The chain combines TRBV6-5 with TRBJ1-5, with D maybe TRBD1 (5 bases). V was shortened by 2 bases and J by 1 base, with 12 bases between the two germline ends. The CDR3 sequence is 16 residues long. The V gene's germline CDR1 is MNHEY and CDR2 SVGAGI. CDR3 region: CASSYISGGSNQPQHF. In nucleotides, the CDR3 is TGTGCCAGCAGTTACATTTCCGGGGGGAGCAATCAGCCCCAGCATTTT.

For the CDR3, the DNA is TGTGCCAGCAGCTCCCGGACCCGAGAGGCTACAGATACGCAGTATTTT. The encoded protein is CASSSRTREATDTQYF. The chain employs TRBV9 and TRBJ2-3; D is undetermined. CDR3 size: 16 residues. The ends were cut back, 4 bases at V and 3 bases at J, with 18 bases in the middle. Germline V CDR1 and CDR2: SGDLS, YYNGEE. The whole variable domain, filled in from reference TRBV9 and TRBJ2-3, reads DSGVTQTPKHLITATGQRVTLRCSPRSGDLSVYWYQQSLDQGLQFLIQYYNGEERAKGNILERFSAQQFPDLHSELNLSSLELGDSALYFCASSSRTREATDTQYFGPGTRLTVL.

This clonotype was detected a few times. In DNA, the CDR3 is TGTGCCAGCAGCAGGGATGCAGTATTTAACTATGGCTACACCTTC. This encodes CASSRDAVFNYGYTF. The chain uses TRBV11-1 and TRBJ1-2; D not certain. Germline V lookup: CDR1 SGHAT, CDR2 FQDESV (reference sequence). V was pared by 5 bases and J by 1 base, with 14 bases between. This CDR3 is built from 15 residues.

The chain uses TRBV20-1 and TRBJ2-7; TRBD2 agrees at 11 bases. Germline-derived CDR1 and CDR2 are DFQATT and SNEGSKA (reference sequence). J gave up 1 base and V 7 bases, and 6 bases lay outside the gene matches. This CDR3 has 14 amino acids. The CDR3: CSGILAGGSYEQYF. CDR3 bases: TGCAGTGGGATCCTAGCGGGAGGATCCTACGAGCAGTACTTC.

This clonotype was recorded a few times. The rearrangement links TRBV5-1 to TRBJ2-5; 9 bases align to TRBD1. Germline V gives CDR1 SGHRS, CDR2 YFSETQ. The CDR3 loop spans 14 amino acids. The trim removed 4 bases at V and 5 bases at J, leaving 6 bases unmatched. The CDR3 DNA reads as TGCGCCAGCAGCGCTACAGGGGGCATGGAGACCCAGTACTTC. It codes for CASSATGGMETQYF.

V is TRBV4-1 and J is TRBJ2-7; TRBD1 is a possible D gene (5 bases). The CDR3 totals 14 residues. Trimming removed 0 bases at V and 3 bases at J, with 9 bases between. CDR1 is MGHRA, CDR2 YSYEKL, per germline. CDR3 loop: CASSQDKGHYEQYF. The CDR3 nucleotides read TGCGCCAGCAGCCAAGATAAGGGGCACTACGAGCAGTACTTC.

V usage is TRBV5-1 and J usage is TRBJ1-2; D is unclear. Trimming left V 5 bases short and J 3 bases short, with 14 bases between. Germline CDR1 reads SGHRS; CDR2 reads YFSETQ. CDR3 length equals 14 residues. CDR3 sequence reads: CASSRNGEDYGYTF. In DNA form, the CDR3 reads TGCGCCAGCAGTCGAAACGGGGAGGACTATGGCTACACCTTC.

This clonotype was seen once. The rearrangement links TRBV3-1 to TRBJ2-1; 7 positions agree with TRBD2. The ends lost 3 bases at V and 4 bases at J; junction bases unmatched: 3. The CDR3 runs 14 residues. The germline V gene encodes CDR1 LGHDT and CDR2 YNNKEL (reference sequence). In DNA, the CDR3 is TGTGCCAGCAGCCAGCGGGAGCGGTACAATGAGCAGTTCTTC. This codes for CASSQRERYNEQFF.

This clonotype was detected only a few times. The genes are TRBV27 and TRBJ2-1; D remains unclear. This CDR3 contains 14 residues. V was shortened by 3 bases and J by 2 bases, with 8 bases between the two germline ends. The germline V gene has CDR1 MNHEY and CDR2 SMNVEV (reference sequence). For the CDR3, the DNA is TGTGCCAGCAGTTTGGGAAGTGCCTACAATGAGCAGTTCTTC. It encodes CASSLGSAYNEQFF.

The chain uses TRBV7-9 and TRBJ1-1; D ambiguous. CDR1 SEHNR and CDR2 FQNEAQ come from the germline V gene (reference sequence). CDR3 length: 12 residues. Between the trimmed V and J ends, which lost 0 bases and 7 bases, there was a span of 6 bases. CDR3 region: CASSLADFEAFF. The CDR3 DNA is TGTGCCAGCAGCTTAGCGGATTTTGAAGCTTTCTTT.

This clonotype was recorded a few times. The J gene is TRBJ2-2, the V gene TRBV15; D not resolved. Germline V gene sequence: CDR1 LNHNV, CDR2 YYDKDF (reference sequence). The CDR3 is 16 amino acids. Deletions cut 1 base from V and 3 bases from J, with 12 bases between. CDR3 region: CATSRVGYSDTGELFF. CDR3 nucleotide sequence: TGTGCCACCAGCAGAGTGGGTTACTCTGACACCGGGGAGCTGTTTTTT. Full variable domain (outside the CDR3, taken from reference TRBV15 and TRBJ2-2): DAMVIQNPRYQVTQFGKPVTLSCSQTLNHNVMYWYQQKSSQAPKLLFHYYDKDFNNEADTPDNFQSRRPNTSFCFLDIRSPGLGDTAMYLCATSRVGYSDTGELFFGEGSRLTVL.

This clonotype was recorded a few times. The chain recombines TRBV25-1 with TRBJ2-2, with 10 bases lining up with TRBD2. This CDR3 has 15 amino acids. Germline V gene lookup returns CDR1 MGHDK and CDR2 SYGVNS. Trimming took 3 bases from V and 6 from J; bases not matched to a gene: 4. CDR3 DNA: TGTGCCAGCAGTGATCTAGCGGGAGTCCCCGGGGAGCTGTTTTTT. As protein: CASSDLAGVPGELFF.

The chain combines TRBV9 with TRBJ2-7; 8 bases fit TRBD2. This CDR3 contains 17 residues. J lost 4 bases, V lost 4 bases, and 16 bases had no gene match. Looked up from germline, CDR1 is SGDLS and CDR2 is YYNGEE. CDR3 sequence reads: CASSPEFLAGGGYEQYF. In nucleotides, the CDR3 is TGTGCCAGCAGCCCTGAATTTCTAGCGGGCGGCGGGTACGAGCAGTACTTC.

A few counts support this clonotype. DNA of the CDR3: TGTGCCACCAGCAGAGATTTATTCGGGGGTGTCGACGAGCAGTACTTC. Translated: CATSRDLFGGVDEQYF. The gene calls are TRBV15 and TRBJ2-7; possible D gene TRBD2, 6 bases. The V end was cut by 0 bases, the J end by 5 bases, with 17 bases between. Germline V gene lookup returns CDR1 LNHNV and CDR2 YYDKDF (reference sequence). This CDR3 contains 16 residues.

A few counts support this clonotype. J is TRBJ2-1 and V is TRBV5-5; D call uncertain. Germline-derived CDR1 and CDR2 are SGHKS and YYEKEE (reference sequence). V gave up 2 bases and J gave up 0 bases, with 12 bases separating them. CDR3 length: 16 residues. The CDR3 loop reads CASSFRGGSSYNEQFF. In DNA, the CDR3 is TGTGCCAGCAGCTTTAGAGGCGGTAGCTCCTACAATGAGCAGTTCTTC. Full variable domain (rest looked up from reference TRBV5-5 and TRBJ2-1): DAGVTQSPTHLIKTRGQQVTLRCSPISGHKSVSWYQQVLGQGPQFIFQYYEKEERGRGNFPDRFSARQFPNYSSELNVNALLLGDSALYLCASSFRGGSSYNEQFFGPGTRLTVL.

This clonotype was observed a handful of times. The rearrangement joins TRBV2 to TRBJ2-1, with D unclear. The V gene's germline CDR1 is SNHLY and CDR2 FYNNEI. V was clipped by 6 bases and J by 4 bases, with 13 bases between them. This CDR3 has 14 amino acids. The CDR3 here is CASSAAVHYNEQFF. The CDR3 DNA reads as TGTGCCAGCAGCGCCGCGGTCCATTACAATGAGCAGTTCTTC. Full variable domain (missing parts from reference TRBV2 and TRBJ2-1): EPEVTQTPSHQVTQMGQEVILRCVPISNHLYFYWYRQILGQKVEFLVSFYNNEISEKSEIFDDQFSVERPDGSNFTLKIRSTKLEDSAMYFCASSAAVHYNEQFFGPGTRLTVL.

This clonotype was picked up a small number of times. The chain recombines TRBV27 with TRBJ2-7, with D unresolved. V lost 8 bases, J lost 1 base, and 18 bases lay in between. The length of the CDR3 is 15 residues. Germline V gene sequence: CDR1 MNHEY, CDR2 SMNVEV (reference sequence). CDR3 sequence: CASWSEGQSSYEQYF. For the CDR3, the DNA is TGTGCCAGCTGGTCTGAAGGGCAGTCTTCCTACGAGCAGTACTTC.

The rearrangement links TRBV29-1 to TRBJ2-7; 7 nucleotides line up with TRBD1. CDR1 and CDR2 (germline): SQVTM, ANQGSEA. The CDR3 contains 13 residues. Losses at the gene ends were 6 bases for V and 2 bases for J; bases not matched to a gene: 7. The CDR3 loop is CSVKYGTAYEQYF. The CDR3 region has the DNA TGCAGCGTCAAATATGGGACAGCCTACGAGCAGTACTTC.

CDR3 amino acids: CSAPEVVTQYF. Here the CDR3 DNA reads TGCAGTGCTCCGGAGGTTGTGACCCAGTACTTC. The rearrangement links TRBV20-1 to TRBJ2-5; perhaps TRBD2 as D (5 bases). Trimming removed 5 bases from V and 7 bases from J, with 11 bases in between. There are 11 residues in the CDR3. Germline CDR1 DFQATT, CDR2 SNEGSKA (reference sequence).

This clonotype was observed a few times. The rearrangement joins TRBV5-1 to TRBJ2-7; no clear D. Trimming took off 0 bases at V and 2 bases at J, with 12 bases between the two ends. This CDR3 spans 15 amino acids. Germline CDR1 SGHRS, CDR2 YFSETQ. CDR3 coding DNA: TGCGCCAGCAGCTTGGAGGCCTTCCCAACCTACGAGCAGTACTTC. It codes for CASSLEAFPTYEQYF.

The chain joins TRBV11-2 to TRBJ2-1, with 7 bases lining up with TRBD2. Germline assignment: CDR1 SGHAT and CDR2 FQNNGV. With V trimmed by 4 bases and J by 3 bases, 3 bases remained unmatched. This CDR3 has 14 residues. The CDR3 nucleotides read TGTGCCAGCAGCTCCGGGGGGAACTACAATGAGCAGTTCTTC. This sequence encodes CASSSGGNYNEQFF. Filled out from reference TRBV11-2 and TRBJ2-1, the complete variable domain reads EAGVAQSPRYKIIEKRQSVAFWCNPISGHATLYWYQQILGQGPKLLIQFQNNGVVDDSQLPKDRFSAERLKGVDSTLKIQPAKLEDSAVYLCASSSGGNYNEQFFGPGTRLTVL.

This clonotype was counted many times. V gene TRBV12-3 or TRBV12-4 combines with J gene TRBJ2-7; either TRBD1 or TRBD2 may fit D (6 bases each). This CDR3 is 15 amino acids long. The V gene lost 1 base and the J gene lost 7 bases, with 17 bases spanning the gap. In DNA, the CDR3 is TGTGCCAGCAGTTTAGGGGGGGCAGGGGAGTGGGAGCAGTACTTC. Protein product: CASSLGGAGEWEQYF.

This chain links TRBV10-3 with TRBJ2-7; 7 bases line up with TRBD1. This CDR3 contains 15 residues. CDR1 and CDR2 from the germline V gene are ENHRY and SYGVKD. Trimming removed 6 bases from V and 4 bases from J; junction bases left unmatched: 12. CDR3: CAISQMGQNAYEQYF. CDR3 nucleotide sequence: TGTGCCATCAGCCAGATGGGACAGAATGCTTACGAGCAGTACTTC.

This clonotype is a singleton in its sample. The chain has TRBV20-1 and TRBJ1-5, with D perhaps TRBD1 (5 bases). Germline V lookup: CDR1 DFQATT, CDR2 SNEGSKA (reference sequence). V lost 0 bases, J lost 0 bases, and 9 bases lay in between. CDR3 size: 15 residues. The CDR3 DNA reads TGCAGTGCTAGAGATCGGGGCTATAGCAATCAGCCCCAGCATTTT. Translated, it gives CSARDRGYSNQPQHF.

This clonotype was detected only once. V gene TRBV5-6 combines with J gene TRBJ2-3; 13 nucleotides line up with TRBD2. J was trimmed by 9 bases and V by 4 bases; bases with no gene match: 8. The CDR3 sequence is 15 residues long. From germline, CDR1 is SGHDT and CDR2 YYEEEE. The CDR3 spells CASSPTGLAGSTQYF. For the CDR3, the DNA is TGTGCCAGCAGCCCCACGGGACTAGCGGGATCGACGCAGTATTTT.